The T cell receptor beta chain under discussion was sequenced for a study of beta chain features in type 1 diabetes (dated by TCRdb to the late 2010s). About the study as a whole: No differences in mean age, gender distribution, total cell number or subset yield were found between patients and healthy donors. A total of 90 million to 140 million sorted cells were examined across all samples, and RNA yield correlated strongly with the number of cells per subset. In the study, recently diagnosed type 1 diabetes patients and matched healthy donors were compared on the TCRB repertoires of their sorted circulating CD4+ T cell subsets. Regulatory and stem cell-like memory subsets were isolated from only 8 patients and about eight healthy donors, whereas naive and central memory subsets came from all 30 or so donors.

This clone was detected a few times. Its antigen remains unidentified. No per-base quality is available; no much larger clone lies one base away. The germline V gene (reference sequence) specifies LNHNV as CDR1 and YYDKDF as CDR2. Germline trimming amounts to 1 base on V and 0 bases on J, with 8 as the count of junction bases outside the gene matches. The CDR3 numbers 19 residues from cysteine through phenylalanine. Here the CDR3 DNA is all that survives: 57 bases in frame from base 1. The entire isolated RNA was reverse transcribed using the High Capacity cDNA Reverse Transcription Kit, and thus expressed TCRB transcripts were sequenced. Deep immunoSEQ sequencing was performed on naive, central memory and regulatory T cell samples, with an average of about 3.57 million total reads per sample. Sorted cells were lysed in RLT buffer, and RNA was extracted using DNase-treated RNeasy Micro or Mini kits according to cell number. To prevent cross-contamination, each cell subset was processed individually, whereas patient and healthy donor samples were processed jointly. The immunoSEQ multiplex PCR was used to amplify TCRB sequences from cDNA, yielding 87-bp fragments that span the CDR3 region. The amplicons were sequenced using the Illumina HiSeq platform. Per the original workflow: Synthetic template baselines were used to correct PCR bias computationally, reads within Hamming distance 2 were collapsed together, and singletons that could not be merged were discarded. Reads were aligned to IMGT to assign V, D and J genes, CDR3 length, and insertions or deletions at six rearrangement sites. Within each subset, clonotype counts were normalized to sorted cell number, and only after that were true diversity and Gini coefficients computed with the tcR R package. The overlap coefficient, calculated on TCRB nucleotide sequences, was used to measure repertoire sharing. As a proxy for the pre-selection repertoire, out-of-frame TCRB sequences from naive cells were analyzed. In its TCRdb copy, this immuneACCESS table keeps in-frame sequences only and misses some clones. Where compared with another copy, unresolved V genes explain less than half of these, and the others have no known cause. V, J and clone size are those of that table, while D and trimming were read from the DNA. For this sample there are 300,000 to 450,000 clones; roughly a fifth appear just once. Of the sample, 0.044% is held by the ten largest clones.

Each donor gave one peripheral blood draw, roughly 110 mL on average, collected into heparinised tubes. A BD FACSAria II and a panel including CD45RO, CCR7, CD25, CD127, CD95 and CD27 were used to sort naive, central memory, regulatory and stem cell-like memory CD4+ T cells. All sorted populations exceeded 95% purity. PBMCs were isolated immediately by Lymphoprep density gradient centrifugation and stained directly without culture. To minimize batch effects, samples were stained and sorted in pairs, one healthy donor with one patient per experiment. General study outcomes and caveats: PCR might favor shorter templates, but patient and control samples were amplified and corrected together, so any skew would affect both groups equally. At VDJ recombination sites, type 1 diabetes patients had fewer insertions and more deleted nucleotides, which implies abnormalities in thymic rearrangement. HLA sub-analyses involved small numbers of individuals, so any influence of HLA type on TCRB rearrangement remained unresolved. The naive, central memory and regulatory TCRB repertoires appeared to resemble one another more closely among patients than among healthy donors. Because cDNA was sequenced instead of genomic DNA, highly expressing activated cells could be over-represented, though the groups showed no difference in activation or CD3 levels. In all four CD4+ subsets, TCRB CDR3 length was moderately but significantly shorter in type 1 diabetes patients.

This sequence was found in a woman in her late teens or twenties in good health. Recombination joined TRBV15 with TRBJ2-4; the junction holds 11 bases that match TRBD2. Sequencing was carried out using naive CD4+ T cells from blood. Explained via the paper, the cell subset or site label denotes: true naive CD4+ T cells. The DNA sequence follows: TGTGCCACCAGCAGAGGGTGGCTAGCGGGAGGAGTAGCCAAAAACATTCAGTACTTC. Its translation is CATSRGWLAGGVAKNIQYF. Where the CDR3 stops, the reference TRBV15 and TRBJ2-4 genes take over; the full variable domain is DAMVIQNPRYQVTQFGKPVTLSCSQTLNHNVMYWYQQKSSQAPKLLFHYYDKDFNNEADTPDNFQSRRPNTSFCFLDIRSPGLGDTAMYLCATSRGWLAGGVAKNIQYFGAGTRLSVL.